This TCR beta chain was identified during a study of T cell changes during pregnancy in multiple sclerosis. The trim removed 4 bases at V and 5 bases at J, leaving 8 bases unmatched. The CDR3 consists of 15 residues. In germline, CDR1 is LGHNA, CDR2 YSLEER. Repertoires were generated with immunoSEQ multiplex PCR, while TCRdb's copy carries only in-frame clones and drops some. The data show roughly 46,000 clones, around 84% seen once. Sequencing used CD4+ T cells from peripheral blood mononuclear cells, obtained before pregnancy. This chain links TRBV4-3 with TRBJ2-3; 8 nucleotides agree with TRBD2. The origin of this receptor is a female donor with multiple sclerosis, enrolled in a pregnancy study. The CDR3 sequence is CASSLGGAFGDTQYF. CDR3 nucleotides: TGCGCCAGCAGCCTCGGGGGGGCATTTGGAGATACGCAGTATTTT.